These 20 T cell receptor beta chains were sequenced from one sample in a study of identical twins. Using its own MiXCR run on the 5' RACE reads, TCRdb lists one record per CDR3 protein. The sample has 250,000 or so distinct CDR3 sequences, 5.5% to 7% seen once. This sample also appeared in a second study, on yellow fever vaccine responses in identical twins.

Sequenced material: memory (CD45RO+) T cells sorted from blood. These TCRs come from a woman aged 18 to 35 in good health.

This clonotype has at least ten counts. The chain employs TRBV5-1 and TRBJ1-1, with a weak D call TRBD1 (6 bases). CDR1 is SGHRS and CDR2 is YFSETQ in the germline V gene. There are 15 residues in the CDR3. Trimming removed 4 bases at V and 1 base at J, with 14 bases between. This CDR3 is CASSEYWTANTEAFF. In DNA form, the CDR3 reads TGCGCCAGCAGCGAATATTGGACAGCGAACACTGAAGCTTTCTTT.

J is TRBJ2-7 and V is TRBV20-1; D unclear. Germline lookup yields CDR1 DFQATT and CDR2 SNEGSKA (reference sequence). CDR3 length: 12 amino acids. V gave up 3 bases and J gave up 2 bases, with 8 bases separating them. This CDR3 reads CSASVPPYEQYV. DNA for the CDR3: TGCAGTGCTAGCGTACCACCCTACGAGCAGTACGTC.

This clonotype was counted many times. CDR3 region: CSAKDPEREATEQYF. CDR3 coding DNA: TGCAGTGCCAAAGACCCAGAGAGGGAGGCGACCGAGCAGTACTTC. The genes are TRBV20-1 and TRBJ2-7, with a possible D match to TRBD2 (6 bases). V was clipped by 6 bases and J by 6 bases, with 24 bases between them. The CDR3 loop spans 15 amino acids. Germline CDR1 is DFQATT and CDR2 is SNEGSKA (reference sequence).

This clonotype was recorded at least ten times. The V gene is TRBV5-8, the J gene TRBJ2-1; D call uncertain. CDR1 is SGHTS and CDR2 is YDEGEE in the germline V gene. V lost 6 bases, J lost 9 bases, and 16 bases lay in between. This CDR3 is 13 amino acids long. The CDR3 sequence is CASNMAMLGEQFF. The DNA for the CDR3 is TGTGCCAGCAACATGGCGATGCTGGGTGAGCAGTTCTTC.

This clonotype has a handful of counts. The V call is TRBV5-1, the J call TRBJ2-1, with 9 nucleotides matching TRBD2. V lost 0 bases and J lost 9; bases outside the gene matches: 7. CDR3 length: 15 residues. Looked up from germline, CDR1 is SGHRS and CDR2 is YFSETQ. CDR3 protein: CASSLGSGGIGEQFF. CDR3 nucleotides: TGCGCCAGCAGCTTGGGTAGCGGGGGTATCGGTGAGCAGTTCTTC.

A few counts support this clonotype. The CDR3 DNA is TGCAGTGCTCGATTGAGAGCGGGAGCCCTCTCCTACGAGCAGTACTTC. It codes for CSARLRAGALSYEQYF. The chain joins TRBV20-1 to TRBJ2-7; 8 bases align to TRBD2. The CDR3 sequence is 16 residues long. V dropped 5 bases and J dropped 0; count of bases not matched to a gene: 12. Germline CDR1 and CDR2: DFQATT and SNEGSKA (reference sequence).

This clonotype occurred many times. The chain joins TRBV20-1 to TRBJ1-5; D perhaps matches TRBD1 (5 bases). The CDR3 loop spans 13 amino acids. V lost 6 bases and J 4 bases, leaving 13 bases between the germline ends. Germline CDR1 reads DFQATT; CDR2 reads SNEGSKA (reference sequence). The CDR3 spells CSAPGRQNQPQHF. CDR3 nucleotides: TGCAGTGCCCCAGGGCGGCAAAATCAGCCCCAGCATTTT.

This rearrangement joins TRBV20-1 to TRBJ1-5; possibly TRBD1 for D (5 bases). V lost 5 bases and J lost 5, with 16 bases in between. Germline V gene sequence: CDR1 DFQATT, CDR2 SNEGSKA (reference sequence). CDR3 size: 14 residues. DNA of the CDR3: TGCAGTGCTCAGCCGGGACTGAGGGATCAGCCCCAGCATTTT. Protein product: CSAQPGLRDQPQHF.

This clonotype has at least ten counts. The J gene is TRBJ2-7, the V gene TRBV5-1; maybe TRBD1 (5 bases). The CDR3 has 13 amino acids. Trimming took off 4 bases at V and 5 bases at J, with 13 bases between the two ends. Germline CDR1 reads SGHRS; CDR2 reads YFSETQ. In DNA, the CDR3 is TGCGCCAGCAGCCGAGACAGATCCGACGAGCAGTACTTC. Translating it yields CASSRDRSDEQYF. Looking up the rest from reference TRBV5-1 and TRBJ2-7 gives the full variable domain: KAGVTQTPRYLIKTRGQQVTLSCSPISGHRSVSWYQQTPGQGLQFLFEYFSETQRNKGNFPGRFSGRQFSNSRSEMNVSTLELGDSALYLCASSRDRSDEQYFGPGTRLTVT.

This clonotype was found a few times. V and J are TRBV27 and TRBJ1-6; TRBD1 matches 9 bases. V was pared by 5 bases and J by 10 bases, with 6 bases of the junction left unmatched. The CDR3 covers 14 residues. Looked up from germline, CDR1 is MNHEY and CDR2 is SMNVEV (reference sequence). CDR3 coding DNA: TGTGCCAGCAGTACAGGGGGCTTGGGGTCACCCCTCCACTTT. This translates into CASSTGGLGSPLHF.

This clonotype has a count of ten or more. The chain has TRBV6-4 and TRBJ2-3, with D possibly called TRBD1 or TRBD2 (6 bases each). Looked up from germline, CDR1 is MRHNA and CDR2 is SNTAGT. Trimming stripped 2 bases from V and 5 bases from J, with 11 bases between. This CDR3 is 14 amino acids long. Here the CDR3 reads CASSDGGTKDTQYF. CDR3 DNA: TGTGCCAGCAGTGACGGCGGGACAAAAGATACGCAGTATTTT.

This clonotype came up a few times. The rearrangement joins TRBV28 to TRBJ1-1; D not resolved. CDR1 and CDR2 (germline): MDHEN, SYDVKM. This CDR3 contains 12 residues. Trimming cost V 2 bases and J 7 bases, with 8 bases left between them. The CDR3 protein is CASSLGRNEAFF. The CDR3 DNA reads as TGTGCCAGCAGTTTAGGACGGAATGAAGCTTTCTTT.

This chain uses TRBV25-1 with TRBJ1-6; 7 bases map to TRBD1. Trimming cost V 3 bases and J 5 bases; bases outside gene matches: 4. CDR3 length equals 15 residues. The germline V gene has CDR1 MGHDK and CDR2 SYGVNS. CDR3 loop: CASSDPQGDNSPLHF. CDR3 sequence (DNA): TGTGCCAGCAGTGACCCCCAGGGGGATAATTCACCCCTCCACTTT.

This chain joins TRBV7-2 and TRBJ2-2, with D possibly being TRBD2 (6 bases). The CDR3 contains 13 residues. Trimming stripped 3 bases from V and 8 bases from J, with 10 bases between. Germline V lookup: CDR1 SGHTA, CDR2 FQGNSA. CDR3 loop: CASSLQAGGELFF. Here the CDR3 DNA reads TGTGCCAGCAGCTTGCAGGCGGGGGGGGAGCTGTTTTTT.

The table lists this clonotype with many counts. DNA for the CDR3: TGTGCCAGCTCACCGGGACAGCCCTACGAGCAGTACTTC. Protein: CASSPGQPYEQYF. The genes are TRBV18 and TRBJ2-7; 7 nucleotides match TRBD1. V shed 3 bases and J 2 bases; nucleotides not matched to a gene: 1. The CDR3 contains 13 residues. Germline V gene sequence: CDR1 KGHSH, CDR2 LQKENI.

J is TRBJ2-2 and V is TRBV9; D may be TRBD1 (6 bases). Germline V gene data show CDR1 as SGDLS and CDR2 as YYNGEE. The length of the CDR3 is 16 residues. V lost 3 bases and J lost 1, with 13 bases in between. CDR3 region: CASSGYREKNTGELFF. The CDR3 nucleotides are TGTGCCAGCAGCGGTTACAGGGAAAAGAACACCGGGGAGCTGTTTTTT.

Concerning this clonotype: The junction departs from the called germline gene at one end, perhaps through a read error. The chain employs TRBV20-1 and TRBJ2-5; TRBD2 matches 16 bases. The germline gives CDR1 DFQATT, CDR2 SNEGSKA (reference sequence). The CDR3 totals 16 residues. The chain's CDR3 is CCAPGTSGRVEETQYF. The CDR3 coding sequence is TGCTGTGCCCCCGGGACTAGCGGGAGGGTTGAAGAGACCCAGTACTTC.

This clonotype was seen at least ten times. The genes are TRBV5-1 and TRBJ2-1; 12 nucleotides align to TRBD2. Trimming cost V 0 bases and J 4 bases; bases outside gene matches: 8. The length of the CDR3 is 18 residues. Germline V gene data show CDR1 as SGHRS and CDR2 as YFSETQ. The CDR3: CASSLVKRTSGDYNEQFF. CDR3 DNA sequence: TGCGCCAGCAGCTTGGTCAAGAGGACTAGCGGGGATTACAATGAGCAGTTCTTC.

This clonotype was observed a handful of times. CDR3 in amino acids: CASSPLRGTGYTF. CDR3 coding DNA: TGTGCCAGCTCACCACTCAGGGGGACAGGCTACACCTTC. The chain is built from TRBV18 and TRBJ1-2, with TRBD1 matching 7 bases. Unmatched junction bases numbered 4, after V lost 1 base and J lost 8 bases. Germline V lookup: CDR1 KGHSH, CDR2 LQKENI. This CDR3 comprises 13 residues.

This clonotype was counted ten times or more. CDR3 residues: CASSFGGTSVSGELFF. CDR3 DNA sequence: TGTGCCAGCAGTTTTGGGGGGACTAGCGTTTCCGGGGAGCTGTTTTTT. This sequence joins TRBV2 and TRBJ2-2; TRBD2 agrees at 10 bases. J lost 6 bases, V lost 5 bases, and 9 bases had no gene match. This CDR3 is built from 16 residues. Looked up from germline, CDR1 is SNHLY and CDR2 is FYNNEI.